Listed below are T cell receptor beta chains from one sample, sequenced in a study of shared T cell receptors in the human thymus. The method was immunoSEQ multiplex PCR; TCRdb's version includes in-frame clones alone and lacks a portion of them. Among hundreds of thousands of clones listed, 80% to 90% were seen once. The sample was also linked to a second study, of human thymus T cells.

Material: thymocytes. The receptors originated from a boy under two years old with a congenital heart defect. Both conserved end residues are part of each CDR3. A D gene is named only where the DNA matches it firmly. A clone size is listed for some rows: how often the clone was seen (once, few, many), or a class if it is expanded.

TGTGCCAGCAGCTTAAAGGACTTGGAGGGATGCGAGCAGTACTTC,CASSLKDLEGCEQYF,TRBV5-7,TRBJ2-7,.,.
TGTGCCAGCAGCCCGGACAAATACGAGCAGTACTTC,CASSPDKYEQYF,TRBV7-2,TRBJ2-7,.,.
TGTGCCAGCAGCGTAGGCGGGACAGGGACTGGAAACACCATATATTTT,CASSVGGTGTGNTIYF,TRBV9,TRBJ1-3,TRBD1,once
TGCGCCAGCAGCCAAGGGACTAGCGGGGCCTACGAGCAGTACTTC,CASSQGTSGAYEQYF,TRBV4-1,TRBJ2-7,TRBD2,.
TGTGCCAGCAGCCAAGCAGGTGTGCTGGGCTACGAGCAGTACTTC,CASSQAGVLGYEQYF,TRBV4-2,TRBJ2-7,.,.
TGTGCCAGCAGCTTTGACAACACTAGCACAGATACGCAGTATTTT,CASSFDNTSTDTQYF,TRBV7-6,TRBJ2-3,.,.
TGTGCCAGTAGTATAGATCGACAGGGGGTAAATGAAAAACTGTTTTTT,CASSIDRQGVNEKLFF,TRBV19,TRBJ1-4,TRBD1,.
TGTGCCACCAGCAGACCCTTTAGCGGGAGCAGCTACGAGCAGTACTTC,CATSRPFSGSSYEQYF,TRBV15,TRBJ2-7,TRBD2,few
TGTGCTACCCTGCGACTAGCGGGAGGATATGAGCAGTTCTTC,CATLRLAGGYEQFF,TRBV12-5,TRBJ2-1,TRBD2,.
TGCGCCAGCAGCCAAGAGCGGGGGTTCTACGAGCAGTACTTC,CASSQERGFYEQYF,TRBV4-1,TRBJ2-7,TRBD2,few
TGTGCCAGCAGTTTCGGGAAGACTCACACCGGGGAGCTGTTTTTT,CASSFGKTHTGELFF,TRBV27,TRBJ2-2,.,once
TGTGCCAGCAGCCAAGAATCCGCCCAGGGGGATGAAAAACTGTTTTTT,CASSQESAQGDEKLFF,TRBV14,TRBJ1-4,TRBD1,.
TGCGCCAGCAGCTGGACCCGGGACAGGGGGCAGGGGACAGATACGCAGTATTTT,CASSWTRDRGQGTDTQYF,TRBV5-1,TRBJ2-3,TRBD1,once
TGCGCCAGCAGCCAAGATCGAGACAGGGGTGAGACCCAGTACTTC,CASSQDRDRGETQYF,TRBV4-3,TRBJ2-5,TRBD1,.
TGTGCCAGTAGTATTTTAATCAGGTCCTCTCAGCCCCAGCATTTT,CASSILIRSSQPQHF,TRBV19,TRBJ1-5,.,.
TGTGCTAGTGGTTTGGTATCAGGGATCGATACGCAGTATTTT,CASGLVSGIDTQYF,TRBV12-5,TRBJ2-3,.,.
TGTGCCAGCAGCTTACCCGGACAGGGGGTGCATCCTCTTGAAGCTTTCTTT,CASSLPGQGVHPLEAFF,TRBV11-2,TRBJ1-1,TRBD1,.
TGTGCCAGCAGCGTACATGTCTACTCCTACGAGCAGTACTTC,CASSVHVYSYEQYF,TRBV9,TRBJ2-7,.,.
TGTGCCAGCAGTTTAGGGCGTAGCAATCAGCCCCAGCATTTT,CASSLGRSNQPQHF,TRBV28,TRBJ1-5,.,.
TGTGCCAGCAGCGTATTCGGGACAGGGGTCGGACCCCTCCACTTT,CASSVFGTGVGPLHF,TRBV9,TRBJ1-6,TRBD1,once
TGCGCCAGCAGCCAAGGGGGACAGAACAATGAAAAACTGTTTTTT,CASSQGGQNNEKLFF,TRBV4-1,TRBJ1-4,TRBD1,.
TGTGCCAGCAGTTCACTAGCGGGAGTGGGTAATGAGCAGTTCTTC,CASSSLAGVGNEQFF,TRBV28,TRBJ2-1,TRBD2,.
TGTGCCAGCAAATCCAGGGGCGAGCAGTACTTC,CASKSRGEQYF,TRBV25-1,TRBJ2-7,.,.
TGTGCCAGCAGTTACCGGGACAGGGGGGAAACAGATACGCAGTATTTT,CASSYRDRGETDTQYF,TRBV6-5,TRBJ2-3,TRBD1,.
TGTGCCACCAGCAGTCCCGGGACAGGGAATCACTCTGGAAACACCATATATTTT,CATSSPGTGNHSGNTIYF,TRBV15,TRBJ1-3,TRBD1,few
TGTGCCAGCAGCCAGGACGCGGGGGGGCAGGACTATGGCTACACCTTC,CASSQDAGGQDYGYTF,TRBV14,TRBJ1-2,.,.
TGCAGCGTTGTGGGGGTTTCGGGGGATGGCTACACCTTC,CSVVGVSGDGYTF,TRBV29-1,TRBJ1-2,.,.
TGTGCCACCGGGGACAGGGCGAAGTACGAGCAGTACTTC,CATGDRAKYEQYF,TRBV27,TRBJ2-7,TRBD1,once
TGCGCCAGCAGCCAAGATCAGGGCCGGGCGTCACACAATGAGCAGTTCTTC,CASSQDQGRASHNEQFF,TRBV4-1,TRBJ2-1,.,.
TGTGCCAGCACCTGGATCGGAGCTTCCGGCTACACCTTC,CASTWIGASGYTF,TRBV6-5,TRBJ1-2,.,.
TGTGCCAGCAGCTTAAGGACTGGTGCGACAGATACGCAGTATTTT,CASSLRTGATDTQYF,TRBV5-6,TRBJ2-3,.,.
TGTGCCAGCAGCTTGGCGCCCCCGGGACTAGCGAAAGGAAACATTCAGTACTTC,CASSLAPPGLAKGNIQYF,TRBV5-6,TRBJ2-4,TRBD2,.
TGTGCCAGCAGCCACCCTTGGAGGGCCGCCCAGTACTTC,CASSHPWRAAQYF,TRBV28,TRBJ2-7,.,.
TGTGCCAGCAGTGAAGGAGACAGGGAGTATAGCAATCAGCCCCAGCATTTT,CASSEGDREYSNQPQHF,TRBV6-1,TRBJ1-5,TRBD1,.
TGTGCCAGCAGTTTATGCCCGGGTGAAGGCTCTAGCACAGATACGCAGTATTTT,CASSLCPGEGSSTDTQYF,TRBV28,TRBJ2-3,.,few
TGTGCCAGCAGGGGAAATACAGGGGATAATTCACCCCTCCACTTT,CASRGNTGDNSPLHF,TRBV6-5,TRBJ1-6,TRBD1,.
TGTGCCAGCAGCGCCGGGACAGGGAATGAAAAACTGTTTTTT,CASSAGTGNEKLFF,TRBV13,TRBJ1-4,TRBD1,.
TGTGCCAGCAGCTCCTTGCGGGCTAGCGGGACTTACAATGAGCAGTTCTTC,CASSSLRASGTYNEQFF,TRBV13,TRBJ2-1,TRBD2,.
TGTGCCAGATCACCCACCGCGCAGGGGTGGGATAATGAAAAACTGTTTTTT,CARSPTAQGWDNEKLFF,TRBV5-3,TRBJ1-4,.,.
TGCAGCGTTTTTCAAGGGACTAGCGTGAACACCGGGGAGCTGTTTTTT,CSVFQGTSVNTGELFF,TRBV29-1,TRBJ2-2,TRBD2,once
TGTGCCAGCAGTGTTATCCCAGGGCCCCGCAGCACCATATATTTT,CASSVIPGPRSTIYF,TRBV6-5,TRBJ1-3,.,.
TGCAGCGTGGCGGGACAGGGGGGATCCTACGAGCAGTACTTC,CSVAGQGGSYEQYF,TRBV29-1,TRBJ2-7,TRBD1,.
TGTGCCAGCAGTTTAGGGCCGACAGGAACTAATGAAAAACTGTTTTTT,CASSLGPTGTNEKLFF,TRBV28,TRBJ1-4,.,.
TGTGCCCTCAAGGGCCCGACAGGGTACAATGAGCAGTTCTTC,CALKGPTGYNEQFF,TRBV7-9,TRBJ2-1,TRBD1,once
TGCGCCAGCAGCCAAGGGATCACGGGTCCTGGCTATGGCTACACCTTC,CASSQGITGPGYGYTF,TRBV4-3,TRBJ1-2,.,few